Shown below are 28 T cell receptor beta chains from a single sample sequenced in a study of T cell repertoires in cytomegalovirus infection. Via MiXCR, TCRdb re-called the reads, giving one row per CDR3 protein. The sample records 340,000 or so distinct CDR3 sequences, 25% being singletons. No antigen has been identified for these receptors. The starting material was cultured PBMCs, obtained from culture after CMV antigen stimulation. The receptors were gathered from a human donor in good health (CMV status not recorded). Some clones in this sample may be carry-over from other donors' samples.

V usage is TRBV28 and J usage is TRBJ1-6; maybe TRBD1 (6 bases). CDR1 is MDHEN, CDR2 SYDVKM, per germline. This CDR3 contains 12 residues. Trimming took 6 bases from V and 6 from J, leaving 6 bases between them. CDR3 protein: CASRQGNSPLHF. Written as DNA, the CDR3 is TGTGCCAGCAGACAGGGTAATTCACCCCTCCACTTT.

This chain connects TRBV7-9 to TRBJ1-1, with D uncertain. CDR3 length: 13 residues. CDR1 SEHNR and CDR2 FQNEAQ come from the germline V gene (reference sequence). Trimming removed 7 bases from V and 1 base from J, with 10 bases in between. CDR3 nucleotide sequence: TGTGCCAGCATCCTCCGACAGAACACTGAAGCTTTCTTT. This translates into CASILRQNTEAFF. Using reference TRBV7-9 and TRBJ1-1 for the parts outside the CDR3, the full variable domain is DTGVSQNPRHKITKRGQNVTFRCDPISEHNRLYWYRQTLGQGPEFLTYFQNEAQLEKSRLLSDRFSAERPKGSFSTLEIQRTEQGDSAMYLCASILRQNTEAFFGQGTRLTVV.

This clonotype came up a few times. The V and J genes are TRBV4-1 and TRBJ2-3, with 13 positions matching TRBD2. The V gene's germline CDR1 is MGHRA and CDR2 YSYEKL. The CDR3 consists of 16 residues. V gave up 3 bases and J gave up 4 bases; unmatched junction bases: 4. The CDR3 region is CASSQVGLAGADTQYF. The CDR3 nucleotides read TGCGCCAGCAGCCAGGTCGGACTAGCGGGAGCAGATACGCAGTATTTT.

The table lists this clonotype with a few counts. CDR3 in DNA: TGTGCCAGCAGGCCCGGGGGTGTAAAGACAGGGGGATCAGGGGCCAACGTCCTGACTTTC. Translation: CASRPGGVKTGGSGANVLTF. The chain recombines TRBV12-3 or TRBV12-4 with TRBJ2-6; 9 bases fit TRBD1. This CDR3 has 20 residues. The V gene end was trimmed by 6 bases and the J gene end by 4 bases; junction bases not matched to a gene: 19.

This clonotype was recorded many times. The chain is built from TRBV7-2 and TRBJ2-7; 7 bases map to TRBD1. Trimming removed 5 bases from V and 3 bases from J; junction bases left unmatched: 13. This CDR3 is built from 16 residues. CDR1 is SGHTA, CDR2 FQGNSA, per germline. CDR3 amino acids: CASSPMVQGINYEQYF. The CDR3, as DNA: TGTGCCAGCAGCCCCATGGTACAGGGGATAAACTACGAGCAGTACTTC.

This rearrangement joins TRBV6-5 to TRBJ1-2; TRBD1 might be the D (6 bases). Germline loops: CDR1 MNHEY, CDR2 SVGAGI. Trimming pared 2 bases from V and 6 bases from J, leaving 16 bases between. The CDR3 spans 15 residues. For the CDR3, the DNA is TGTGCCAGCAGTTACGCGGACAGTTGGAAGGATGGCTACACCTTC. Translating it yields CASSYADSWKDGYTF.

This clonotype was found a few times. The rearrangement joins TRBV27 to TRBJ2-5; 9 bases fit TRBD2. The CDR3 is 13 residues long. Germline CDR1 is MNHEY and CDR2 is SMNVEV (reference sequence). With V trimmed by 3 bases and J by 5 bases, 1 base remained unmatched. CDR3 DNA: TGTGCCAGCAGTTTTAGCGGGAGTGAGACCCAGTACTTC. It specifies CASSFSGSETQYF.

The CDR3 loop is CASNLAGSTDTQYF. The DNA of the CDR3 is TGTGCCAGCAATCTAGCGGGAAGCACAGATACGCAGTATTTT. V and J are TRBV6-1 and TRBJ2-3, with TRBD2 identical over 9 bases. V lost 7 bases, J lost 0 bases, and 2 bases stayed unmatched. The CDR3 covers 14 residues. Germline values: CDR1 MNHNS, CDR2 SASEGT.

In this sample, this clonotype turned up many times. V gene TRBV7-2 combines with J gene TRBJ2-1; D may correspond to TRBD1 or TRBD2 (6 bases each). From germline, CDR1 is SGHTA and CDR2 FQGNSA. The CDR3 is 15 residues long. V was trimmed by 2 bases and J by 12 bases, leaving 20 bases between them. The CDR3 DNA reads as TGTGCCAGCAGCTTACCTCAAACAGGGCGGGGAACGCAGTTCTTC. It translates to CASSLPQTGRGTQFF.

This clonotype was detected only a few times. The rearrangement joins TRBV24-1 to TRBJ1-2, with TRBD1 as a possible D gene (5 bases). CDR1 is KGHDR, CDR2 SFDVKD, per germline. The CDR3 sequence is 14 residues long. V was shortened by 1 base and J by 3 bases, with 8 bases between the two germline ends. The CDR3 DNA is TGTGCCACCAGTGATTTAGTGACAGACTATGGCTACACCTTC. Encoded protein: CATSDLVTDYGYTF.

This chain connects TRBV28 to TRBJ2-7; 7 bases are a match to TRBD2. Unmatched junction bases numbered 6, after V lost 5 bases and J lost 2 bases. This CDR3 is built from 14 residues. Germline values: CDR1 MDHEN, CDR2 SYDVKM. CDR3 DNA: TGTGCCAGCAGTAAGACTAGCAACCCCTACGAGCAGTACGTC. It codes for CASSKTSNPYEQYV.

The genes are TRBV12-3 or TRBV12-4 and TRBJ2-5; D might be TRBD1 or TRBD2, each matching 5 bases. Trimming cost V 6 bases and J 2 bases, with 10 bases left between them. The CDR3 contains 13 residues. The CDR3 reads CASSGTEQETQYF. CDR3 coding DNA: TGTGCCAGCAGCGGGACGGAACAAGAGACCCAGTACTTC.

The gene calls are TRBV7-9 and TRBJ2-1, with a weak D call TRBD2 (6 bases). V was cut by 5 bases and J by 6 bases, with 8 bases left in between. The V gene's germline CDR1 is SEHNR and CDR2 FQNEAQ (reference sequence). The CDR3 consists of 12 residues. DNA for the CDR3: TGTGCCAGCAGCCGTAGCGGCAATGAGCAGTTCTTC. It specifies CASSRSGNEQFF.

This clonotype was detected many times. This sequence joins TRBV12-3 or TRBV12-4 and TRBJ2-1; D unclear. The CDR3 contains 14 residues. V gave up 3 bases and J gave up 7 bases, with 13 bases separating them. This CDR3 is CASSFRRLQNEQFF. CDR3 nucleotides: TGTGCCAGCAGTTTCCGCCGGCTCCAAAATGAGCAGTTCTTC.

The chain recombines TRBV20-1 with TRBJ1-2; D call uncertain. The germline V gene has CDR1 DFQATT and CDR2 SNEGSKA (reference sequence). The CDR3 is 15 amino acids. V gave up 0 bases and J gave up 1 base, with 12 bases separating them. Written as DNA, the CDR3 is TGCAGTGCTAGAGAGGTGGAGGCTGATAACTATGGCTACACCTTC. This sequence encodes CSAREVEADNYGYTF.

Comments on this clonotype: This may be a read error, as it is one base from a much larger clone. The chain carries TRBV6-2 or TRBV6-3 and TRBJ2-7; 11 bases are a match to TRBD2. CDR3 size: 16 residues. The V gene's germline CDR1 is MNHEY and CDR2 SVGEGT. Germline trimming cut 9 bases from V and 2 bases from J; bases unmatched to any gene: 12. CDR3 sequence (DNA): TGTGCCAGAAGCTTTGAGGGACTAGCGGCCCCCTACGAGCAGTACTTC. It codes for CARSFEGLAAPYEQYF.

The table lists this clonotype with many counts. The chain carries TRBV7-8 and TRBJ1-5; no clear D gene. In germline, CDR1 is SGHVS, CDR2 FQNEAQ. This CDR3 spans 16 amino acids. V was shortened by 5 bases and J by 0 bases, with 14 bases between the two germline ends. In DNA form, the CDR3 reads TGTGCCAGCAGCCTAAGTCGCTGGTATAGCAATCAGCCCCAGCATTTT. Translated: CASSLSRWYSNQPQHF. Supplemented by reference TRBV7-8 and TRBJ1-5, the full variable domain reads GAGVSQSPRYKVAKRGQDVALRCDPISGHVSLFWYQQALGQGPEFLTYFQNEAQLDKSGLPSDRFFAERPEGSVSTLKIQRTQQEDSAVYLCASSLSRWYSNQPQHFGDGTRLSIL.

This clonotype was detected a few times. The chain couples TRBV6-4 to TRBJ2-7; D is possibly TRBD2 (6 bases). Germline lookup yields CDR1 MRHNA and CDR2 SNTAGT. The CDR3 extends over 15 amino acids. V lost 5 bases, J lost 4 bases, and 18 bases lay in between. The CDR3 nucleotides are TGTGCCAGCAGTCCCAGAGCCGGGACTCTTTACGAGCAGTACTTC. Amino acids: CASSPRAGTLYEQYF.

There are many counts of this clonotype. The chain couples TRBV7-8 to TRBJ2-1; 10 nucleotides align to TRBD2. The V and J ends lost 2 bases and 4 bases, in that order; junction bases with no gene match: 2. This CDR3 region has 15 residues. In germline, CDR1 is SGHVS, CDR2 FQNEAQ. The CDR3 is CASSLRLAGYNEQFF. The CDR3 DNA reads as TGTGCCAGCAGCTTAAGACTAGCGGGTTACAATGAGCAGTTCTTC.

This clonotype came up many times. This chain links TRBV7-2 with TRBJ1-4; no definite D call. The V gene lost 0 bases and the J gene lost 3 bases, with 11 bases spanning the gap. The CDR3 has 16 residues. Germline-derived CDR1 and CDR2 are SGHTA and FQGNSA. CDR3 nucleotide sequence: TGTGCCAGCAGCTTAGCGCGCCAGGAGCCTAATGAAAAACTGTTTTTT. Its translation is CASSLARQEPNEKLFF.

V and J are TRBV27 and TRBJ1-4, with 8 bases aligning to TRBD1. Trimming cost V 3 bases and J 7 bases; bases outside gene matches: 7. Germline V gene sequence: CDR1 MNHEY, CDR2 SMNVEV (reference sequence). This CDR3 is 15 amino acids long. For the CDR3, the DNA is TGTGCCAGCAGTTTCCTCGGGACAGGTAGTGAAAAACTGTTTTTT. Protein product: CASSFLGTGSEKLFF.

This clonotype was observed a handful of times. This chain links TRBV20-1 with TRBJ2-3; 7 bases agree with TRBD2. CDR3 size: 14 residues. J lost 3 bases, V lost 6 bases, and 9 bases had no gene match. Germline values: CDR1 DFQATT, CDR2 SNEGSKA (reference sequence). The CDR3 nucleotides read TGCAGTGCAGAGGGGCGGGAGCGGACAGATACGCAGTATTTT. Translated: CSAEGRERTDTQYF.

The chain combines TRBV10-3 with TRBJ2-1, with 8 bases aligning to TRBD2. After removal of 7 bases from V and 6 bases from J, the junction contained 2 bases not matched to a gene. Germline V lookup: CDR1 ENHRY, CDR2 SYGVKD. This CDR3 spans 12 amino acids. The CDR3 here is CAITTSGNEQFF. The DNA of the CDR3 is TGTGCCATCACAACTAGCGGCAATGAGCAGTTCTTC.

The J gene is TRBJ2-3, the V gene TRBV19, with 8 bases identical to TRBD1. Germline CDR1 reads LNHDA; CDR2 reads SQIVND (reference sequence). V lost 7 bases, J lost 8 bases, and 11 bases stayed unmatched. The CDR3 consists of 14 residues. CDR3 nucleotides: TGTGCCAGTAAACCGGGACAGGATCATATTACGCAGTATTTT. The encoded protein is CASKPGQDHITQYF.

The chain carries TRBV10-1 and TRBJ2-1; TRBD2 aligns across 9 bases. J lost 4 bases, V lost 2 bases, and 3 bases had no gene match. Per germline, CDR1 WNHNN and CDR2 SYGVQD (reference sequence). This CDR3 contains 15 residues. DNA for the CDR3: TGCGCCAGCAGTGAGGGAAGCGGGGGGTACAATGAGCAGTTCTTC. This encodes CASSEGSGGYNEQFF.

This clonotype was counted between two and nine times. The chain uses TRBV19 and TRBJ1-5; D call uncertain. The length of the CDR3 is 15 residues. Trimming took 6 bases from V and 6 from J, leaving 18 bases between them. Germline values: CDR1 LNHDA, CDR2 SQIVND (reference sequence). The chain's CDR3 is CASRAETARPQPQHF. CDR3 nucleotides: TGTGCCAGTAGAGCCGAGACGGCCCGTCCTCAGCCCCAGCATTTT.

The V gene is TRBV4-1, the J gene TRBJ1-5; a weak D match, TRBD1 (6 bases). The V gene's germline CDR1 is MGHRA and CDR2 YSYEKL. V lost 4 bases and J lost 7, with 17 bases in between. The CDR3 covers 15 residues. The CDR3 DNA follows: TGCGCCAGCAGCCCCTCGTCACAGGGAGGACAGCCCCAGCATTTT. This encodes CASSPSSQGGQPQHF.

V is TRBV28 and J is TRBJ2-5; D gene ambiguous. The CDR3 loop spans 13 amino acids. V shed 7 bases and J shed 0 bases, with 9 bases lying between them. Per germline, CDR1 MDHEN and CDR2 SYDVKM. CDR3 protein: CASTNTNQETQYF. The CDR3 region has the DNA TGTGCCAGCACCAACACGAACCAAGAGACCCAGTACTTC. The full variable domain, with the rest looked up from reference TRBV28 and TRBJ2-5, is DVKVTQSSRYLVKRTGEKVFLECVQDMDHENMFWYRQDPGLGLRLIYFSYDVKMKEKGDIPEGYSVSREKKERFSLILESASTNQTSMYLCASTNTNQETQYFGPGTRLLVL.